Each of the 21 T cell receptor beta chains below was sequenced from the same sample in a study of T cell responses to AZD1222 COVID-19 vaccine. Sequenced by immunoSEQ multiplex PCR; TCRdb stores in-frame clones only, minus some. The sample includes approximately 150,000 clones, approximately 90% seen only once; the top ten take 4% to 5.5%. The sequenced sample was peripheral blood, obtained on day 0 of AZD1222 vaccination. These TCRs come from an adult in good health.

In the case of this clone: The junction and the germline gene differ at one end; a read error may be behind it. The chain couples TRBV6-5 to TRBJ2-2, with D possibly being TRBD2 (5 bases). The CDR3 has 12 residues. Germline V gene sequence: CDR1 MNHEY, CDR2 SVGAGI. CDR3 residues: CSSGSYTGELFF. DNA for the CDR3: TGTTCCAGCGGATCGTACACCGGGGAGCTGTTTTTT.

This rearrangement joins TRBV9 to TRBJ2-2; perhaps D is TRBD1 or TRBD2 (5 bases each). The CDR3 is 16 amino acids. Germline V CDR1 and CDR2: SGDLS, YYNGEE. V lost 3 bases and J 0 bases, leaving 12 bases between the germline ends. CDR3 sequence reads: CASSAIRDANTGELFF. The CDR3 nucleotides are TGTGCCAGCAGCGCCATTCGGGACGCGAACACCGGGGAGCTGTTTTTT.

This chain uses TRBV7-2 with TRBJ2-1; no reliable D call. This CDR3 comprises 15 residues. Germline values: CDR1 SGHTA, CDR2 FQGNSA. The V end was cut by 6 bases, the J end by 2 bases, with 14 bases between. CDR3 amino acids: CASSVVAEPYNEQFF. Here the CDR3 DNA reads TGTGCCAGCAGTGTTGTGGCGGAACCCTACAATGAGCAGTTCTTC.

The gene calls are TRBV11-3 and TRBJ2-3; TRBD2 matches 8 bases. The CDR3 totals 15 residues. Per the germline V gene, CDR1 is SGHNT and CDR2 is YENEEA. The V and J ends lost 5 bases and 6 bases, in that order; junction bases with no gene match: 10. The CDR3 protein is CASSPGVGRGDTQYF. The CDR3 DNA reads as TGTGCCAGCAGCCCAGGGGTCGGGAGGGGGGATACGCAGTATTTT.

The CDR3 here is CATRLKGTEAFF. In DNA, the CDR3 is TGTGCCACGAGATTGAAGGGCACTGAAGCTTTCTTT. The chain combines TRBV6-5 with TRBJ1-1; no reliable D call. The V end was cut by 10 bases, the J end by 4 bases, with 13 bases between. The CDR3 has 12 residues. CDR1 and CDR2 from the germline V gene are MNHEY and SVGAGI.

The chain joins TRBV5-1 to TRBJ2-1, with 7 bases that match TRBD1. The V gene end was trimmed by 5 bases and the J gene end by 8 bases; junction bases not matched to a gene: 13. The CDR3 contains 15 residues. CDR1 is SGHRS and CDR2 is YFSETQ in the germline V gene. For the CDR3, the DNA is TGCGCCAGCAGTGGTCGAGGGGGCGGTTTCGATGAGCAGTTCTTC. Protein sequence: CASSGRGGGFDEQFF.

The rearrangement uses TRBV6-5 and TRBJ2-2; D uncertain. CDR3 length: 13 amino acids. Germline V gene sequence: CDR1 MNHEY, CDR2 SVGAGI. Trimming left V 7 bases short and J 4 bases short, with 10 bases between. CDR3 loop: CASTPVSTGELFF. The DNA of the CDR3 is TGTGCCAGCACCCCGGTGAGCACCGGGGAGCTGTTTTTT.

The chain employs TRBV11-3 and TRBJ2-7; TRBD2 matches 8 bases. This CDR3 is built from 15 residues. The trim removed 4 bases at V and 5 bases at J, leaving 10 bases unmatched. Germline CDR1 and CDR2: SGHNT and YENEEA. CDR3 sequence: CASSSPGLAQHEQYF. CDR3 nucleotides: TGTGCCAGCAGCTCCCCCGGACTAGCACAGCACGAGCAGTACTTC.

CDR3 sequence: CASSQEDPVGSYEQYF. The CDR3 region has the DNA TGTGCCAGCAGCCAAGAAGACCCCGTTGGCTCCTACGAGCAGTACTTC. The chain links TRBV4-2 to TRBJ2-7; D is unclear. The CDR3 is 16 amino acids. Germline CDR1 reads LGHNA; CDR2 reads YNFKEQ. Trimming cost V 0 bases and J 0 bases, with 12 bases left between them.

The chain combines TRBV9 with TRBJ2-4; 8 bases fit TRBD1. V dropped 4 bases and J dropped 6; count of bases not matched to a gene: 9. This CDR3 is built from 15 residues. CDR1 is SGDLS, CDR2 YYNGEE, per germline. CDR3 in amino acids: CASSPGQALRNIQYF. In DNA, the CDR3 is TGTGCCAGCAGCCCGGGACAGGCTTTAAGAAACATTCAGTACTTC.

The rearrangement joins TRBV24-1 to TRBJ2-2; D may be TRBD1 or TRBD2 (6 bases each). The CDR3 loop spans 16 amino acids. V was clipped by 4 bases and J by 3 bases, with 14 bases between them. Germline CDR1 KGHDR, CDR2 SFDVKD. CDR3 loop: CATSDLRGADTGELFF. The CDR3 bases are TGTGCCACCAGTGACCTTAGGGGGGCGGACACCGGGGAGCTGTTTTTT.

The sample holds a few counts of this clone. This chain uses TRBV28 with TRBJ2-1; D is undetermined. The CDR3 runs 15 residues. CDR1 and CDR2 (germline): MDHEN, SYDVKM. Trimming shortened V by 2 bases and J by 2 bases, and 10 bases separated the two germline ends. The CDR3 protein is CASSLQLLAYNEQFF. The DNA for the CDR3 is TGTGCCAGCAGTTTACAGCTGCTGGCCTACAATGAGCAGTTCTTC.

The chain combines TRBV30 with TRBJ2-1, with TRBD1 identical over 8 bases. The J segment lost 6 bases and the V segment lost 4 bases, leaving 14 bases of the junction unmatched. The length of the CDR3 is 16 residues. Per germline, CDR1 GTSNPN and CDR2 SVGIG (reference sequence). The CDR3 protein is CAWITPRGQEGNEQFF. In DNA form, the CDR3 reads TGTGCCTGGATCACCCCGAGGGGACAGGAAGGCAATGAGCAGTTCTTC.

The CDR3 bases are TGTGCCAGCTCCGACAGGGGGTCCTACAATGAGCAGTTCTTC. Translated: CASSDRGSYNEQFF. This chain links TRBV7-2 with TRBJ2-1; TRBD1 aligns across 9 bases. The CDR3 consists of 14 residues. V trimming: 8 bases; J trimming: 1 base; junction bases outside the gene matches: 3. CDR1 and CDR2 from the germline V gene are SGHTA and FQGNSA.

This chain links TRBV19 with TRBJ1-5; D is undetermined. The CDR3 length is 16 residues. Trimming cost V 5 bases and J 0 bases, with 14 bases left between them. Germline CDR1 LNHDA, CDR2 SQIVND (reference sequence). CDR3 coding DNA: TGTGCCAGTAGTGTCGGCAGTCCATATAGCAATCAGCCCCAGCATTTT. As protein: CASSVGSPYSNQPQHF.

The genes are TRBV6-5 and TRBJ1-1, with D maybe TRBD1 (5 bases). Deletions cut 8 bases from V and 3 bases from J, with 13 bases between. This CDR3 has 13 amino acids. Germline values: CDR1 MNHEY, CDR2 SVGAGI. Written as DNA, the CDR3 is TGTGCCAGCTCAATAGACAGCTACACTGAAGCTTTCTTT. Its translation: CASSIDSYTEAFF.

This CDR3 is CAWTYGLAGDEQFF. Written as DNA, the CDR3 is TGTGCCTGGACCTATGGACTAGCGGGAGACGAGCAGTTCTTC. The chain recombines TRBV30 with TRBJ2-1; 13 bases are shared with TRBD2. The CDR3 is 14 residues long. Trimming removed 4 bases from V and 10 bases from J; junction bases left unmatched: 7. Germline CDR1 is GTSNPN and CDR2 is SVGIG (reference sequence).

The rearrangement joins TRBV5-6 to TRBJ1-3; no reliable D call. The germline V and J ends were trimmed by 4 bases and 0 bases, with 8 bases remaining between them. The germline V gene encodes CDR1 SGHDT and CDR2 YYEEEE. The CDR3 has 14 residues. In nucleotides, the CDR3 is TGTGCCAGCAGCCTACAGCCCTCTGGAAACACCATATATTTT. As protein: CASSLQPSGNTIYF. The whole variable domain, filled in from reference TRBV5-6 and TRBJ1-3, reads DAGVTQSPTHLIKTRGQQVTLRCSPKSGHDTVSWYQQALGQGPQFIFQYYEEEERQRGNFPDRFSGHQFPNYSSELNVNALLLGDSALYLCASSLQPSGNTIYFGEGSWLTVV.

The chain uses TRBV6-5 and TRBJ1-3; D perhaps matches TRBD1 (5 bases). V lost 4 bases and J 0 bases, leaving 10 bases between the germline ends. CDR1 is MNHEY and CDR2 is SVGAGI in the germline V gene. The CDR3 is made up of 15 amino acids. CDR3: CASSLTAGSGNTIYF. In DNA form, the CDR3 reads TGTGCCAGCAGTTTGACAGCCGGCTCTGGAAACACCATATATTTT.

This chain uses TRBV15 with TRBJ1-3, with D unresolved. The V gene lost 0 bases and the J gene lost 5 bases, with 2 bases spanning the gap. Germline V CDR1 and CDR2: LNHNV, YYDKDF (reference sequence). The CDR3 consists of 12 residues. CDR3 amino acids: CATSRERNTIYF. The CDR3 DNA follows: TGTGCCACCAGCAGAGAGCGAAACACCATATATTTT.

The chain combines TRBV7-9 with TRBJ2-1; D is ambiguous. Per germline, CDR1 SEHNR and CDR2 FQNEAQ (reference sequence). This CDR3 has 12 amino acids. The germline V and J ends were trimmed by 5 bases and 8 bases, with 10 bases remaining between them. The CDR3 DNA follows: TGTGCCAGCAGCCTGGGTGGGTATGAGCAGTTCTTC. Protein sequence: CASSLGGYEQFF.